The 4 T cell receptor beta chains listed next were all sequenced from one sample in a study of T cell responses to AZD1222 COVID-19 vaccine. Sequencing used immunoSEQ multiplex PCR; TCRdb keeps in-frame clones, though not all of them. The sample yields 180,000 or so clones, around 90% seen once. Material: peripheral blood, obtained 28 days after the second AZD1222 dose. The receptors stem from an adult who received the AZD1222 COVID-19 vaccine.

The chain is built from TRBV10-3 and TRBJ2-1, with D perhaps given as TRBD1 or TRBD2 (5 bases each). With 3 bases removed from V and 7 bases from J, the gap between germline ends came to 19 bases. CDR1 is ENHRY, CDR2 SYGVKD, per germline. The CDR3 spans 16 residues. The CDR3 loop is CAISEPTGTVGNEQFF. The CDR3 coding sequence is TGTGCCATCAGTGAACCAACCGGGACGGTGGGGAATGAGCAGTTCTTC.

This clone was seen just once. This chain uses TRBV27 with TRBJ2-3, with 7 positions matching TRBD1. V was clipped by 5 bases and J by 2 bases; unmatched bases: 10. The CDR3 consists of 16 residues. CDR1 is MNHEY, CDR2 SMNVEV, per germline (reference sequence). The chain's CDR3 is CASSTFTGQHTDTQYF. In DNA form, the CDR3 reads TGTGCCAGCAGTACCTTTACGGGACAGCACACAGATACGCAGTATTTT.

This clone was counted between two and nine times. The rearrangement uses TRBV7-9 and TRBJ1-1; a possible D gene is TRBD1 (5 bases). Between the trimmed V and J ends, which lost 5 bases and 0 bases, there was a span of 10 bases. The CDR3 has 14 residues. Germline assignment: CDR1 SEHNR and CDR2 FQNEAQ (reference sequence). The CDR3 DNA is TGTGCCAGCAGCAAGGGACGGTTGAACACTGAAGCTTTCTTT. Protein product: CASSKGRLNTEAFF.

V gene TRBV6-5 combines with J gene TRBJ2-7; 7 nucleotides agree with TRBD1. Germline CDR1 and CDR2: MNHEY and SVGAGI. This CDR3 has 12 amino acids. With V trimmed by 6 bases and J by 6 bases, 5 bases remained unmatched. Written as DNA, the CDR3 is TGTGCCAGCAGCCGCACAGGGGTCGAGCAGTACTTC. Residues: CASSRTGVEQYF.